Sequencing of this T cell receptor (beta chain) was carried out in a study of cytomegalovirus exposure and HLA in healthy donors. Overall study context: A prior analysis found more than 90 million unique TCR beta sequences from around 180 million T cells.

Overall study findings and caveats: After further analysis at a later stage, 16,951 TCR beta sequences were associated with HLA alleles at 0.05 false discovery rate. 87-base-pair reads could not separate some V segments, including TRBV6-2 and TRBV6-3.

Trimming took 8 bases from V and 1 from J, leaving 8 bases between them. The CDR3 contains 12 residues. Germline loops: CDR1 SGHAT, CDR2 FQNNGV. As concerns this clone: The antigen is unknown.

PCR primers comprised 60 Vbeta and 13 Jbeta primers. Profiling relied on immunoSEQ multiplex PCR, and the TCRdb table lists in-frame clones only, not all of them. The top ten hold roughly 6% of the sample, which has 95,000 to 150,000 clones, 77% seen once. This chain uses TRBV11-2 with TRBJ1-1; D is ambiguous. Sequencing was done on a sample of PBMCs. The sequence was obtained from a man between 18 and 35 years old in good health and CMV-seropositive. The CDR3 nucleotides read TGTGCCAGCGCGGCAGCGAACACTGAAGCTTTCTTT. Its translation: CASAAANTEAFF.